This TCR beta chain was sequenced for a study of blood T cell dynamics during melanoma immunotherapy. As for the study in general: Standard first-line treatment here was pembrolizumab or nivolumab plus ipilimumab in metastatic melanoma.

Trimming shortened V by 3 bases and J by 2 bases, and 11 bases separated the two germline ends. This CDR3 is 15 amino acids long. CDR1 is SEHNR and CDR2 is FQNEAQ in the germline V gene (reference sequence). Measured with immunoSEQ multiplex PCR; TCRdb has only the in-frame clones, and not every one. This table holds 750 to 1,000 clones, just under 70% found once. Time point defined: week 3, after first cycle of checkpoint inhibitor. At 12 weeks after first infusion, RECIST 1.1 defined response for most patients. The chain has TRBV7-9 and TRBJ1-5, with D possibly being TRBD1 (5 bases). The origin of this receptor is a human donor with melanoma. The sequences come from central memory CD8+ T cells from blood, collected from a patient treated with checkpoint blockade. The CDR3 reads CASSLWGEGNQPQHF. The CDR3 nucleotides read TGTGCCAGCAGCTTGTGGGGGGAAGGCAATCAGCCCCAGCATTTT. Variable domain in full (rest from reference TRBV7-9 and TRBJ1-5): DTGVSQNPRHKITKRGQNVTFRCDPISEHNRLYWYRQTLGQGPEFLTYFQNEAQLEKSRLLSDRFSAERPKGSFSTLEIQRTEQGDSAMYLCASSLWGEGNQPQHFGDGTRLSIL.